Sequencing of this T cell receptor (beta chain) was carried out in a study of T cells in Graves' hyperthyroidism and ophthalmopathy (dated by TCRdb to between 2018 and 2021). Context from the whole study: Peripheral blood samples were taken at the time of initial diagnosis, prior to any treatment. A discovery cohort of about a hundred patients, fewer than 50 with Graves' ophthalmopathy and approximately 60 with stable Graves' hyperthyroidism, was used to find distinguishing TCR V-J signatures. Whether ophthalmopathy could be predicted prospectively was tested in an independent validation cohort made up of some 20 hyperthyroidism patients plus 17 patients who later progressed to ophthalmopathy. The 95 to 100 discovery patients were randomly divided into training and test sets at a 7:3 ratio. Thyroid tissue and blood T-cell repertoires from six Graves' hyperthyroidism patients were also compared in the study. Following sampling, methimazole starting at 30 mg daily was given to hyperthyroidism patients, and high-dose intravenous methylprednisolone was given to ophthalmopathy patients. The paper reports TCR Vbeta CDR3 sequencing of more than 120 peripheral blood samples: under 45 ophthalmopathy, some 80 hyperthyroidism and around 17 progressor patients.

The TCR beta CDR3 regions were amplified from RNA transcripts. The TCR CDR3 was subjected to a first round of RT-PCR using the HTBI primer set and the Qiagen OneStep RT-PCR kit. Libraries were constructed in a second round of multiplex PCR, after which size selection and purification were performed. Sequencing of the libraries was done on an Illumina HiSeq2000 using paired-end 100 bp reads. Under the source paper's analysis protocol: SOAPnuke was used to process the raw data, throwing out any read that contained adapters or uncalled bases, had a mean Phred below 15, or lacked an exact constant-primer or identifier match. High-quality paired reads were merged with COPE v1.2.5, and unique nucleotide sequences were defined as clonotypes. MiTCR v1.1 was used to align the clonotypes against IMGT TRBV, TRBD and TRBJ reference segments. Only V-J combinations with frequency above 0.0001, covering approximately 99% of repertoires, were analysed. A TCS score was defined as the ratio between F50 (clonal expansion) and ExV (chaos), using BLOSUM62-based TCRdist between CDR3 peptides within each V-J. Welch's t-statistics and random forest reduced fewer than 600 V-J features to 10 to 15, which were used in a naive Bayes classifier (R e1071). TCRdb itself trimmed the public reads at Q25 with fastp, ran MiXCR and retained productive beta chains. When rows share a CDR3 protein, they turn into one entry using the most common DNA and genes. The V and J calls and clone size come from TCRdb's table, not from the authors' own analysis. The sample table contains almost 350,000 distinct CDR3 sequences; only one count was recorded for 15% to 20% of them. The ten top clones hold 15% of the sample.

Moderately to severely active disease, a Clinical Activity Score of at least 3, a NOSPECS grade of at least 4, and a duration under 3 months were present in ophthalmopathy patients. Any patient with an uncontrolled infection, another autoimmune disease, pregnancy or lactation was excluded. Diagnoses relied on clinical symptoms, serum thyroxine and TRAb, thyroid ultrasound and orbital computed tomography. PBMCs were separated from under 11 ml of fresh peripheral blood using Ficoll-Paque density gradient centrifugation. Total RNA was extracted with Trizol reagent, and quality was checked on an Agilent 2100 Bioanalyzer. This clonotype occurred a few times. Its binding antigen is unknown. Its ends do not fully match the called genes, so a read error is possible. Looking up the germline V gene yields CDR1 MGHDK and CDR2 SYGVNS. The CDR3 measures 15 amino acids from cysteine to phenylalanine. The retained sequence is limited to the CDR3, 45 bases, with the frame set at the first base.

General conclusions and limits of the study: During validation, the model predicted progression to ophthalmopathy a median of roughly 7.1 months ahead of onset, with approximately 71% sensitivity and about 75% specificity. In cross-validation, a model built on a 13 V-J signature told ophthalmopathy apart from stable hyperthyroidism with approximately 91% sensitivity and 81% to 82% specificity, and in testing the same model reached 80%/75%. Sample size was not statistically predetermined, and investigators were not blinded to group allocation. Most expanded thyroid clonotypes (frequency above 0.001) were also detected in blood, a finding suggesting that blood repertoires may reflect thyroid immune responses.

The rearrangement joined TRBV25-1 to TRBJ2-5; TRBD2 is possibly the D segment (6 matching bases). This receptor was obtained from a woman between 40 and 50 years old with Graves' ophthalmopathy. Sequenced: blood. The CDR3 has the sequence CASSDYGGGMETQYF. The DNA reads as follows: TGTGCCAGCAGTGACTACGGGGGAGGAATGGAGACGCAGTACTTC. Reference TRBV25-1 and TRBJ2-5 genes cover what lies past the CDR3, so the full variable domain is EADIYQTPRYLVIGTGKKITLECSQTMGHDKMYWYQQDPGMELHLIHYSYGVNSTEKGDLSSESTVSRIRTEHFPLTLESARPSHTSQYLCASSDYGGGMETQYFGPGTRLLVL.